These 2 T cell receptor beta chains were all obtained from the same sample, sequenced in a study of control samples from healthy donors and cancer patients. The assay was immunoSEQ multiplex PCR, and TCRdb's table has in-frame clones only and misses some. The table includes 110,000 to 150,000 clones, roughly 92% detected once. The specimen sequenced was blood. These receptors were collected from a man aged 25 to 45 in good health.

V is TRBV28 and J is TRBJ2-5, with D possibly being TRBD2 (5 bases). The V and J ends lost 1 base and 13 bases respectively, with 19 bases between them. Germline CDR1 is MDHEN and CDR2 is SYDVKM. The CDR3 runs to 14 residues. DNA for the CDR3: TGTGCCAGCAGTTTATTTGATCGGGGAGTGGATCGGTACTTC. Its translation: CASSLFDRGVDRYF.

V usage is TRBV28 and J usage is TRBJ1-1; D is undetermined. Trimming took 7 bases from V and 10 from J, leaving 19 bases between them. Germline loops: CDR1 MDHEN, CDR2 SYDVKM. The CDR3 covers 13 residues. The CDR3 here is CASTLGGPAVAFF. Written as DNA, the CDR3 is TGTGCCAGCACTCTCGGAGGGCCCGCCGTAGCTTTCTTT.